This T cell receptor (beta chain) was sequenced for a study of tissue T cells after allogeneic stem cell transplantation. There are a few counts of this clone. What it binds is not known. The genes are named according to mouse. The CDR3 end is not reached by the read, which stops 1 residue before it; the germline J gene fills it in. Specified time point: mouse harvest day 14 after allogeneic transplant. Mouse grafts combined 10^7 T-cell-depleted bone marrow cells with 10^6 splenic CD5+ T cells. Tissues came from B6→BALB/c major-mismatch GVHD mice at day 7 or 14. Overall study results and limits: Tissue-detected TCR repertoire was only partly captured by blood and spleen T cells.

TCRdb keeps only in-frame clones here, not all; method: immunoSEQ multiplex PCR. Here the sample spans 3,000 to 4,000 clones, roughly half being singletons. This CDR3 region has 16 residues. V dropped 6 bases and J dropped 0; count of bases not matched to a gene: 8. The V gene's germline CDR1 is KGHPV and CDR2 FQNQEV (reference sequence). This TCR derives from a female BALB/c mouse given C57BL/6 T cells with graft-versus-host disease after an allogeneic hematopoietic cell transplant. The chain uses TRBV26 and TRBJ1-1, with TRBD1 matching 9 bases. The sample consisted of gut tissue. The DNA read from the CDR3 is TGTGCCAGCAGCCTAAGGACAGGGGATGCAAACACAGAAGTCTTC. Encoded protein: CASSLRTGDANTEVF. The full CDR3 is CASSLRTGDANTEVFF. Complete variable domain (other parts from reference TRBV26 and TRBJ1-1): NSKVIQTPRYLVKGQGQKAKMRCIPEKGHPVVFWYQQNKNNEFKFLINFQNQEVLQQIDMTEKRFSAECPSNSPCSLEIQSSEAGDSALYLCASSLRTGDANTEVFFGKGTRLTVV.